One sample yielded the 21 T cell receptor beta chains listed below, sequenced in a study of T cell responses to AZD1222 COVID-19 vaccine. Produced via immunoSEQ multiplex PCR; TCRdb's table is partial and in-frame only. This sample has tens of thousands of clones, with approximately 83% found just once. The source material was peripheral blood, sampled on day 0 of AZD1222 vaccination. The source is an adult in good health.

The chain recombines TRBV28 with TRBJ2-1, with a possible D match to TRBD2 (6 bases). The CDR3 runs 12 residues. Germline V CDR1 and CDR2: MDHEN, SYDVKM. V shed 2 bases and J shed 13 bases, with 12 bases lying between them. CDR3 sequence: CASSLPGSSQFF. The CDR3 nucleotides are TGTGCCAGCAGTTTACCCGGGAGTTCCCAGTTCTTC.

This chain links TRBV12-3 or TRBV12-4 with TRBJ1-1; no reliable D call. V lost 1 base, J lost 1 base, and 1 base lay in between. The CDR3 runs 12 residues. In nucleotides, the CDR3 is TGTGCCAGCAGTTTAGGGAACACTGAAGCTTTCTTT. Protein: CASSLGNTEAFF.

This rearrangement joins TRBV28 to TRBJ2-7; no clear D gene. V shed 5 bases and J shed 3 bases, with 11 bases lying between them. Germline loops: CDR1 MDHEN, CDR2 SYDVKM. This CDR3 contains 13 residues. CDR3 loop: CASSPTIDYEQYF. The CDR3 region has the DNA TGTGCCAGCAGTCCGACGATCGACTACGAGCAGTACTTC. The whole variable domain, filled in from reference TRBV28 and TRBJ2-7, reads DVKVTQSSRYLVKRTGEKVFLECVQDMDHENMFWYRQDPGLGLRLIYFSYDVKMKEKGDIPEGYSVSREKKERFSLILESASTNQTSMYLCASSPTIDYEQYFGPGTRLTVT.

The chain is built from TRBV2 and TRBJ2-1; possible D gene TRBD2, 6 bases. The germline V and J ends were trimmed by 8 bases and 6 bases, with 14 bases remaining between them. Germline V lookup: CDR1 SNHLY, CDR2 FYNNEI. The CDR3 is 13 amino acids. The CDR3 DNA sequence: TGTGCCAGCCAGCGGGCCTGGGGCAATGAGCAGTTCTTC. Protein sequence: CASQRAWGNEQFF.

This clone was seen just once. The chain employs TRBV28 and TRBJ1-2; TRBD1 might be the D (5 bases). The CDR3 extends over 15 amino acids. The germline CDR1 and CDR2 sequences are MDHEN and SYDVKM. With 5 bases removed from V and 7 bases from J, the gap between germline ends came to 20 bases. The CDR3 nucleotides are TGTGCCAGCAGTACACCTATGGGGACCCCAGGTGGCTACACCTTC. It translates to CASSTPMGTPGGYTF.

In this sample, this clone turned up once. The rearrangement links TRBV7-9 to TRBJ2-7; 9 bases align to TRBD1. The V gene's germline CDR1 is SEHNR and CDR2 FQNEAQ (reference sequence). This CDR3 has 15 residues. V was clipped by 5 bases and J by 0 bases; unmatched bases: 5. In DNA form, the CDR3 reads TGTGCCAGCAGCGACCCGGGACAGGGCTCCTACGAGCAGTACTTC. It specifies CASSDPGQGSYEQYF. The full variable domain, in which reference TRBV7-9 and TRBJ2-7 provide the parts outside the CDR3, is DTGVSQNPRHKITKRGQNVTFRCDPISEHNRLYWYRQTLGQGPEFLTYFQNEAQLEKSRLLSDRFSAERPKGSFSTLEIQRTEQGDSAMYLCASSDPGQGSYEQYFGPGTRLTVT.

V and J are TRBV28 and TRBJ1-5; D is uncertain. Germline CDR1 and CDR2: MDHEN and SYDVKM. Trimming cost V 4 bases and J 8 bases, with 18 bases left between them. The length of the CDR3 is 15 residues. CDR3 DNA: TGTGCCAGCAGTTCAAATGACGGCTCACAAGAGCCCCAGCATTTT. It translates to CASSSNDGSQEPQHF.

Note on this clone: This same CDR3 is encoded by further DNA sequences in the sample. The rearrangement links TRBV5-6 to TRBJ2-1; perhaps TRBD1 as D (6 bases). The CDR3 has 14 residues. Looked up from germline, CDR1 is SGHDT and CDR2 is YYEEEE. Trimming removed 0 bases from V and 4 bases from J, with 8 bases in between. The chain's CDR3 is CASSLGQGYNEQFF. In DNA, the CDR3 is TGTGCCAGCAGCTTGGGGCAGGGGTACAATGAGCAGTTCTTC.

The V call is TRBV7-9, the J call TRBJ2-2; D is uncertain. The V end was cut by 3 bases, the J end by 0 bases, with 8 bases between. Per the germline V gene, CDR1 is SEHNR and CDR2 is FQNEAQ (reference sequence). The CDR3 has 15 residues. The CDR3 nucleotides are TGTGCCAGCAGCTTGGGCCGGTCGAACACCGGGGAGCTGTTTTTT. Protein sequence: CASSLGRSNTGELFF.

The rearrangement links TRBV7-9 to TRBJ2-1; 8 positions match TRBD2. With V trimmed by 4 bases and J by 9 bases, 20 bases remained unmatched. This CDR3 contains 18 residues. Germline values: CDR1 SEHNR, CDR2 FQNEAQ (reference sequence). DNA for the CDR3: TGTGCCAGCAGCTCCCCTGCGGGGGAGCGGGGGTCCTTGGGTGAGCAGTTCTTC. Translation gives CASSSPAGERGSLGEQFF.

The rearrangement uses TRBV3-1 (or the pseudogene TRBV3-2) and TRBJ1-3; D ambiguous. Per germline, CDR1 LGHDT and CDR2 YNNKEL (reference sequence). Trimming stripped 1 base from V and 2 bases from J, with 6 bases between. The CDR3 length is 14 residues. CDR3 in DNA: TGTGCCAGCAGCCAAGTGCAGGCTGGAAACACCATATATTTT. It specifies CASSQVQAGNTIYF.

The rearrangement uses TRBV18 and TRBJ2-2, with D tentatively TRBD1 (5 bases). The CDR3 extends over 14 amino acids. The V and J ends lost 6 bases and 1 base respectively, with 9 bases between them. CDR1 and CDR2 (germline): KGHSH, LQKENI. This CDR3 is CASSLDRNTGELFF. The CDR3, as DNA: TGTGCCAGCTCGCTCGACAGGAACACCGGGGAGCTGTTTTTT.

This clone was detected once. The V and J genes are TRBV3-1 (or the pseudogene TRBV3-2) and TRBJ2-5, with D tentatively TRBD2 (5 bases). The CDR3 totals 12 residues. Germline V CDR1 and CDR2: LGHDT, YNNKEL (reference sequence). V lost 3 bases and J lost 5, with 7 bases in between. CDR3 sequence reads: CASSQPGETQYF. The DNA of the CDR3 is TGTGCCAGCAGCCAGCCGGGGGAGACCCAGTACTTC.

In its sample, this clone was seen once. The rearrangement uses TRBV3-1 (or the pseudogene TRBV3-2) and TRBJ2-5; D may match TRBD1 or TRBD2 (6 bases each). The V gene's germline CDR1 is LGHDT and CDR2 YNNKEL (reference sequence). The germline V and J ends were trimmed by 3 bases and 14 bases, with 19 bases remaining between them. CDR3 length: 13 amino acids. CDR3 loop: CASSHLLGGRPYF. The CDR3 DNA reads as TGTGCCAGCAGCCACCTCTTGGGGGGCCGCCCTTACTTC.

The V gene is TRBV25-1, the J gene TRBJ1-1; a possible D gene is TRBD1 (6 bases). Germline CDR1 is MGHDK and CDR2 is SYGVNS. The CDR3 length is 14 residues. Trimming removed 4 bases at V and 0 bases at J, with 9 bases between. The CDR3 loop reads CASSGGALNTEAFF. CDR3 DNA sequence: TGTGCCAGCAGTGGGGGGGCCTTGAACACTGAAGCTTTCTTT.

The table lists this clone with a few counts. The V and J genes are TRBV4-1 and TRBJ2-1; D is perhaps TRBD2 (5 bases). Germline loops: CDR1 MGHRA, CDR2 YSYEKL. Between the trimmed V and J ends, which lost 4 bases and 3 bases, there was a span of 13 bases. The CDR3 loop spans 15 amino acids. DNA of the CDR3: TGCGCCAGCAGCCGCGAGCGGACCATCTACAATGAGCAGTTCTTC. Encoded protein: CASSRERTIYNEQFF.

The chain combines TRBV28 with TRBJ2-1; D is perhaps TRBD1 (5 bases). The length of the CDR3 is 15 residues. V shed 6 bases and J shed 5 bases, with 17 bases lying between them. Germline V gene lookup returns CDR1 MDHEN and CDR2 SYDVKM. CDR3 amino acids: CASRIRPGHNNEQFF. The CDR3 region has the DNA TGTGCCAGCAGGATTCGCCCAGGGCACAACAATGAGCAGTTCTTC.

The chain uses TRBV10-3 and TRBJ2-3, with a possible D match to TRBD2 (5 bases). Germline assignment: CDR1 ENHRY and CDR2 SYGVKD. Trimming cost V 4 bases and J 5 bases, with 10 bases left between them. The CDR3 is 13 amino acids. The DNA of the CDR3 is TGTGCCATCAGTGGAGGGCGGTTAGATACGCAGTATTTT. Residues: CAISGGRLDTQYF.

This clone was observed a single time. The rearrangement uses TRBV7-9 and TRBJ1-2, with no clear D. Deletions cut 2 bases from V and 0 bases from J, with 10 bases between. The CDR3 runs to 15 residues. The germline CDR1 and CDR2 sequences are SEHNR and FQNEAQ (reference sequence). This CDR3 reads CASSLLAEANYGYTF. In DNA form, the CDR3 reads TGTGCCAGCAGCTTATTAGCAGAAGCTAACTATGGCTACACCTTC.

This clone was seen a handful of times. J is TRBJ2-2 and V is TRBV6-5; D is uncertain. CDR1 MNHEY and CDR2 SVGAGI come from the germline V gene. V lost 0 bases and J 0 bases, leaving 8 bases between the germline ends. The CDR3 has 16 amino acids. In DNA, the CDR3 is TGTGCCAGCAGTTACTCGGGCAGGTCGAACACCGGGGAGCTGTTTTTT. Translated: CASSYSGRSNTGELFF.

The rearrangement uses TRBV7-3 and TRBJ1-2; TRBD1 is a possible D gene (6 bases). The CDR3 runs to 14 residues. The V end was cut by 5 bases, the J end by 6 bases, with 16 bases between. In germline, CDR1 is SGHTA, CDR2 FQGTGA. Written as DNA, the CDR3 is TGTGCCAGCAGCCCATCCGGGGGGCCCGATGGCTACACCTTC. It yields the protein CASSPSGGPDGYTF.